This is a list of T cell receptor beta chains from one sample in a study of blood T cell repertoires in COVID-19. Some clones are missing from TCRdb's copy, which holds only in-frame ones; the method was immunoSEQ multiplex PCR. The data show some 130,000 clones, almost 85% seen once. Sequenced material: peripheral blood. These TCRs come from a woman aged 25 to 39 who had recovered from COVID-19. Each CDR3 is given with its conserved first and last residue. The order of the fields is clone size, J gene, V gene, D gene, CDR3 DNA, CDR3 protein. The D gene is left open where the match is weak. Size is omitted from some rows. Given values are once, few, many or a class for expanded clones.

>few|TRBJ2-1|TRBV15|-
TGTGCCACCAGCAGAGATTGGACAAATAACAATGAGCAGTTCTTC
CATSRDWTNNNEQFF
>-|TRBJ1-1|TRBV23-1|-
TGCGCCAGCAGTCCAGTCCGCACTGAAGCTTTCTTT
CASSPVRTEAFF
>-|TRBJ1-2|TRBV3-1/TRBV3-2|TRBD1
TGTGCCAGCAGCCAGAGGGACAGGCCCCTCTATGGCTACACCTTC
CASSQRDRPLYGYTF
>once|TRBJ2-7|TRBV5-1|-
TGCGCCAGCAGCTTCTTCCAGGGTCCAACCTACGAGCAGTACTTC
CASSFFQGPTYEQYF
>-|TRBJ1-5|TRBV19|TRBD1
TGTGCCAGTAGGCCCACAGGGGCAGGGCCCCAGCATTTT
CASRPTGAGPQHF
>-|TRBJ2-2|TRBV6-1|-
TGTGCCAGCAGTGAGAAAGGGAGCCTAGACACCGGGGAGCTGTTTTTT
CASSEKGSLDTGELFF
>-|TRBJ1-1|TRBV6-5|-
TGTGCCAGCAGAAGAGGGAACACTGAAGCTTTCTTT
CASRRGNTEAFF
>-|TRBJ1-2|TRBV19|-
TGTGCCAGTAGTATAGATCTATGGAGCTATGGCTACACCTTC
CASSIDLWSYGYTF
>-|TRBJ1-4|TRBV18|-
TGTGCCAGCTCGCTACGTATGGGGGGAAGAACCACTAATGAAAAACTGTTTTTT
CASSLRMGGRTTNEKLFF
>-|TRBJ1-3|TRBV6-1|TRBD1
TGTGCCAGCAGTGAAGCCGGGACAGGGACGGCTGGAAACACCATATATTTT
CASSEAGTGTAGNTIYF
>-|TRBJ1-4|TRBV5-1|TRBD1
TGCGCCAGCAGCTTGTTGGGACAGCCAAATGAAAAACTGTTTTTT
CASSLLGQPNEKLFF
>-|TRBJ2-2|TRBV12-3/TRBV12-4|-
TGTGCCAGCAGTTTAGCTCGGGGGGAGCTGTTTTTT
CASSLARGELFF
>-|TRBJ1-6|TRBV23-1|-
TGCGCCAGCACCCAGAGCAAACCCTCCCCACAGGGTCGAGGGTCACCCCTCCACTTT
CASTQSKPSPQGRGSPLHF
>-|TRBJ2-1|TRBV11-2|TRBD1
TGTGCCAGCAGCTTAGTGTTCGGTGGACAGGGCTACAATGAGCAGTTCTTC
CASSLVFGGQGYNEQFF
>-|TRBJ2-5|TRBV6-6|-
TGTGCCAGCGGAGATGTAGCGGAACAAGAGACCCAGTACTTC
CASGDVAEQETQYF
>-|TRBJ1-5|TRBV19|-
TGTGCCAGTAGTTTTGGATCAGGGTTACTTAATCAGCCCCAGCATTTT
CASSFGSGLLNQPQHF
>-|TRBJ2-2|TRBV7-9|TRBD1
TGTGCCAGCAGCTTCCACCCGACAGGGATCCGTGACACCGGGGAGCTGTTTTTT
CASSFHPTGIRDTGELFF
>-|TRBJ1-5|TRBV28|TRBD1
TGTGCCAGCAGTGACCCGGGACAGGGTGGTAGTCAGCCCCAGCATTTT
CASSDPGQGGSQPQHF
>few|TRBJ1-6|TRBV6-1|-
TGTGCCAGCAGTGACTACAGGGCTTCCTATAATTCACCCCTCCACTTT
CASSDYRASYNSPLHF
>once|TRBJ2-2|TRBV7-2|TRBD1
TGTGCCAGCAGCTTCCACAGGGGGCCCACCGGGGAGCTGTTTTTT
CASSFHRGPTGELFF
>once|TRBJ1-4|TRBV7-9|TRBD1
TGTGCCAGCAGCCTTTCCGGGACAGGGGCCAAGGGCGAAAAACTGTTTTTT
CASSLSGTGAKGEKLFF
>-|TRBJ1-5|TRBV7-3|-
TGTGCCAGCAGCTTGGGCCCAAATCAGCCCCAGCATTTT
CASSLGPNQPQHF
>-|TRBJ2-1|TRBV4-1|TRBD2
TGCGCCAGCAGCCAGAGGACTAGCGGGGGGCACTCCTACAATGAGCAGTTCTTC
CASSQRTSGGHSYNEQFF
>-|TRBJ2-1|TRBV9|TRBD2
TGTGCCAGCAGGGCGGGGGAGGGATATAGAAATGAGCAGTTCTTC
CASRAGEGYRNEQFF
>-|TRBJ2-2|TRBV20-1|TRBD2
TGCAGTGCTAGTTATAGCGGGTTGGACACCGGGGAGCTGTTTTTT
CSASYSGLDTGELFF
>once|TRBJ2-5|TRBV5-1|TRBD1
TGCGCCAGCAGCTTGGCCCAGGACAGGGGGCCTAGGAAGACCCAGTACTTC
CASSLAQDRGPRKTQYF
>-|TRBJ1-6|TRBV5-1|-
TGCGCCAGCAGCTTGGCCGGTCGGTCACCCCTCCACTTT
CASSLAGRSPLHF
>-|TRBJ2-2|TRBV2|TRBD2
TGTGCCAGCAGTCCTAGCGGGAGGGCCGCCGGGGAGCTGTTTTTT
CASSPSGRAAGELFF
>-|TRBJ2-1|TRBV14|-
TGTGCCAGCAGCCAAGGGGACATAAGCTCCTACAATGAGCAGTTCTTC
CASSQGDISSYNEQFF
>-|TRBJ1-1|TRBV19|-
TGTGCCAGTAGTATAGAACAGAAAAGACTGAACACTGAAGCTTTCTTT
CASSIEQKRLNTEAFF
>once|TRBJ2-7|TRBV19|TRBD2
TGTGCCAGTAGATTTGGACTAGCGGAATCCTACGAGCAGTACTTC
CASRFGLAESYEQYF
>-|TRBJ2-1|TRBV7-2|TRBD2
TGTGCCAGCAGCTCCCTAGCGGGGCCCTACAATGAGCAGTTCTTC
CASSSLAGPYNEQFF
>-|TRBJ1-1|TRBV7-9|TRBD1
TGTGCCAGCAGCGATATAGGGGGCCTATCGAACACTGAAGCTTTCTTT
CASSDIGGLSNTEAFF
>-|TRBJ1-1|TRBV29-1|-
TGCAGCGTTGAAGAGACAGGCTTCACTGAAGCTTTCTTT
CSVEETGFTEAFF
>-|TRBJ2-3|TRBV5-1|TRBD2
TGCGCCAGCAGCTTGACTAGCGGGGGTTCAGATACGCAGTATTTT
CASSLTSGGSDTQYF
>-|TRBJ2-1|TRBV2|-
TGTGCCAGCAGTCCGATCGGGACACACAATGAGCAGTTCTTC
CASSPIGTHNEQFF
>-|TRBJ1-6|TRBV7-9|-
TGTGCCAGCAGCGTACAGAATTCACCCCTCCACTTT
CASSVQNSPLHF
>-|TRBJ2-1|TRBV14|-
TGTGCCAGCAGCCAAGATATGAATGAGCAGTTCTTC
CASSQDMNEQFF
>once|TRBJ2-4|TRBV6-1|-
TGTGCCAGCAGTGAAGCCCATGCGGGTGGGTTATTTGTTCAGTACTTC
CASSEAHAGGLFVQYF
>-|TRBJ2-1|TRBV3-1/TRBV3-2|TRBD2
TGTGCCAGCAGCCGTTTAGCGGGAGGGATACCTAATGAGCAGTTCTTC
CASSRLAGGIPNEQFF
>-|TRBJ2-4|TRBV3-1/TRBV3-2|TRBD2
TGTGCCAGCAGCCAAGGACTAGCGGATCTGTTCAAAAACATTCAGTACTTC
CASSQGLADLFKNIQYF
>few|TRBJ1-1|TRBV5-1|TRBD1
TGCGCCAGCAGTCCTTCCCTCGATTGGGACAGCCGCCCGATGAACACTGAAGCTTTCTTT
CASSPSLDWDSRPMNTEAFF
>once|TRBJ2-1|TRBV4-1|-
TGCGCCAGCAGCCCGTCCGGACAGAAGAACTACAATGAGCAGTTCTTC
CASSPSGQKNYNEQFF
>-|TRBJ1-3|TRBV4-1|-
TGCGCCAGCAGCCAAGACAGAAGAAACACCATATATTTT
CASSQDRRNTIYF
>-|TRBJ2-3|TRBV9|TRBD2
TGTGCCAGCAGCGTAGCAGCGACTAGCGGCACAGATACGCAGTATTTT
CASSVAATSGTDTQYF
>-|TRBJ1-2|TRBV4-1|-
TGCGCCAGCAGCCAAGATCCTGAACAGGTGACCTATGGCTACACCTTC
CASSQDPEQVTYGYTF
>-|TRBJ1-6|TRBV5-4|-
TGTGCCAGCAGCTTGATCTTCCCAGGCGGGAATTCACCCCTCCACTTT
CASSLIFPGGNSPLHF
>few|TRBJ1-4|TRBV5-1|TRBD1
TGCGCCAGCAGCTGGACAGGGTTAACTAATGAAAAACTGTTTTTT
CASSWTGLTNEKLFF
>once|TRBJ2-5|TRBV7-9|-
TGTGCCAGCAGCCGTCTCCCTGGGACAACCCAAGAGACCCAGTACTTC
CASSRLPGTTQETQYF
>-|TRBJ1-2|TRBV7-9|-
TGTGCCAGCAGCTCCAACCCCGAGGGCTACACCTTC
CASSSNPEGYTF
>-|TRBJ2-7|TRBV6-5|-
TGTGCCAGCTCTTCCCGAGGGAAGTCCTACGAGCAGTACTTC
CASSSRGKSYEQYF